The rows below give T cell receptor beta chains drawn from one sample of a study of blood T cell repertoires in COVID-19. Generated by immunoSEQ multiplex PCR, the TCRdb table keeps only in-frame clones and is missing some. The data hold about 160,000 clones, with approximately 80% observed a single time. Sequencing was done on a sample of PBMCs or T cells enriched from blood (not recorded which). Receptors originate from a man aged 35-49 years who had recovered from COVID-19. Each CDR3 is given with its conserved first and last residue. A D gene is named only where the DNA matches it firmly. Clone size, where shown, is once, few, many, or a class for clones that have expanded.

v_gene	d_gene	j_gene	abundance	CDR3nt	CDR3aa
TRBV27	TRBD2	TRBJ2-1	few	TGTGCCAGCAGTCCGGAAGCGGGGGGACTAGACAATGAGCAGTTCTTC	CASSPEAGGLDNEQFF
TRBV20-1	.	TRBJ2-3	.	TGCAGTGCTCCCGGAGATACGCAGTATTTT	CSAPGDTQYF
TRBV7-2	.	TRBJ2-7	once	TGTGCCAGCAGCTCCCGGGTTGCCTACGAGCAGTACTTC	CASSSRVAYEQYF
TRBV7-9	.	TRBJ1-1	.	TGTGCCAGCAGCTGGCAGGGTGCTGAAGCTTTCTTT	CASSWQGAEAFF
TRBV1	.	TRBJ2-3	.	TGCACCAGCAGCCAAGGAGCGGGGGGGCACCCAGATACGCAGTATTTT	CTSSQGAGGHPDTQYF
TRBV11-2	.	TRBJ1-6	.	TGTGCCAGCAGCTTAGTCCCAGCGCTCGGCTCCTATAATTCACCCCTCCACTTT	CASSLVPALGSYNSPLHF
TRBV6-5	.	TRBJ1-1	.	TGTGCCAGCAGCAGGGGTGCTGAAGCTTTCTTT	CASSRGAEAFF
TRBV24-1	.	TRBJ1-2	.	TGTGCCACCAGTGACCAAACGGGGGGTGGCTACACCTTC	CATSDQTGGGYTF
TRBV10-3	.	TRBJ2-3	.	TGTGCCACCATGCCCCGCGGACAGACAGATACGCAGTATTTT	CATMPRGQTDTQYF
TRBV21-1	.	TRBJ1-5	.	TGTGCCAGCAGCAGACTAGATGGCAATCAGCCCCAGCATTTT	CASSRLDGNQPQHF
TRBV5-1	TRBD2	TRBJ2-7	.	TGCGCCAGCAGCGTGAGGACTAGCGGAGTTGTCGAGCAGTACTTC	CASSVRTSGVVEQYF
TRBV9	TRBD1	TRBJ1-2	.	TGTGCCAGCAGCTTCGGACCCGGACAGGCCTATGGCTACACCTTC	CASSFGPGQAYGYTF
TRBV24-1	.	TRBJ2-1	.	TGTGCCACCAGCGTGACAGCCTACAATGAGCAGTTCTTC	CATSVTAYNEQFF
TRBV29-1	.	TRBJ1-2	few	TGCAGCGCGACAGTTTACTATGGCTACACCTTC	CSATVYYGYTF
TRBV12-3/TRBV12-4	.	TRBJ1-1	few	TGTGCCAGCAGCGTAAGAGCGGCTGAAGCTTTCTTT	CASSVRAAEAFF
TRBV15	TRBD1	TRBJ1-2	.	TGTGCCACCAGCCAGGGACAGTTTTCTAACTATGGCTACACCTTC	CATSQGQFSNYGYTF
TRBV30	TRBD1	TRBJ1-5	.	TGTGCCTGGAGTCAGACAGGGGGCAATCAGCCCCAGCATTTT	CAWSQTGGNQPQHF
TRBV3-1/TRBV3-2	.	TRBJ1-4	.	TGTGCCAGCAGCCAAGGAGTCACAGAAGGTAAAAAACTGTTTTTT	CASSQGVTEGKKLFF
TRBV23-1	.	TRBJ2-2	few	TGCGCCAGCAGTCACCTCACGAGCACAGGGCAGAAGGTGAACACCGGGGAGCTGTTTTTT	CASSHLTSTGQKVNTGELFF
TRBV7-3	TRBD2	TRBJ2-2	.	TGTGCCAGCAGCTCCCTTGGACTAGCATCCGGGGAGCTGTTTTTT	CASSSLGLASGELFF
TRBV7-9	.	TRBJ1-1	.	TGTGCCAGCAGTATTGACAGAGACACTGAAGCTTTCTTT	CASSIDRDTEAFF
TRBV7-8	TRBD1	TRBJ1-5	.	TGTGCCAGCAGCTTAGTGTCCGTTTCCAAACAGGGGTATTATAGCAATCAGCCCCAGCATTTT	CASSLVSVSKQGYYSNQPQHF
TRBV9	TRBD1	TRBJ2-3	.	TGTGCCAGCAGCCCGACAGGGTACACAGATACGCAGTATTTT	CASSPTGYTDTQYF
TRBV7-8	TRBD2	TRBJ2-7	few	TGTGCCAGCAGCTTAGCGGGGGGGGCCTACGAGCAGTACTTC	CASSLAGGAYEQYF
TRBV9	.	TRBJ2-3	once	TGTGCCAGCAGACCAGGGGATCCTACAGATACGCAGTATTTT	CASRPGDPTDTQYF
TRBV5-4	.	TRBJ1-2	.	TGTGCCAGCAGCCCCTATTGGGGGGATGGCTACACCTTC	CASSPYWGDGYTF
TRBV15	TRBD1	TRBJ1-5	.	TGTGCCACCAGGGACAGGCCCGTACTGGGGCCCCAGCATTTT	CATRDRPVLGPQHF
TRBV5-1	.	TRBJ2-5	once	TGCGCCAGCAGCTTGGACAGCCAAGAGACCCAGTACTTC	CASSLDSQETQYF
TRBV6-5	.	TRBJ2-7	few	TGTGCCAGCAGTTACTCGAGGTCGGAGTACTTC	CASSYSRSEYF
TRBV7-9	.	TRBJ1-4	.	TGTGCCAGCAGCTTAGGGGAGGGGCTGAAAGGAGAAAAACTGTTTTTT	CASSLGEGLKGEKLFF
TRBV7-2	.	TRBJ2-1	.	TGTGCCAGCAGCCTCTTGGTAGTGGACGGGGATGAGCAGTTCTTC	CASSLLVVDGDEQFF